Listed below are T cell receptor beta chains from one sample, sequenced in a study of cytomegalovirus exposure and HLA in healthy donors. This table comes from immunoSEQ multiplex PCR, and its TCRdb copy is limited to in-frame clones, with some not included. The sample yields about 90,000 clones, 55% to 70% seen once. The sample consisted of PBMCs. These receptors came from a woman between 50 and 59 years old in good health and CMV-seropositive. Each CDR3 is given with its conserved first and last residue. Fields, in order: CDR3 DNA, CDR3 protein, clone size, J gene, D gene, V gene. A D gene is named only where the DNA matches it firmly. Some rows have no size entry. The others give once, few or many, or a class for an expanded clone.

TGTGCCAGCAGTTCCTCCCTGGCCGGGGGTTTCGAGCAGTACTTC | CASSSSLAGGFEQYF | few | TRBJ2-7 | . | TRBV6-5
TGTGCCAGCAGCCGTAGCGGGGGGGGCACAGATACGCAGTATTTT | CASSRSGGGTDTQYF | . | TRBJ2-3 | TRBD2 | TRBV7-3
TGTGCCAGCAGCCCCCCGGTGGTAGATGGCTACACCTTC | CASSPPVVDGYTF | few | TRBJ1-2 | . | TRBV7-9
TGTGCCAGCGGGATCCAGCGGGGGACCCAAGAGACCCAGTACTTC | CASGIQRGTQETQYF | . | TRBJ2-5 | TRBD2 | TRBV6-1
TGTGCCAGCAGCTCGGGGGAAGGGGACTACGAGCAGTACTTC | CASSSGEGDYEQYF | few | TRBJ2-7 | . | TRBV5-6
TGTGCCAGCAGCCCCGTGCAGGGATGGGTAGACGAGCAGTACTTC | CASSPVQGWVDEQYF | . | TRBJ2-7 | . | TRBV7-9
TGTGCCAGCAGTGCCGGACAGAGGACGAACACTGAAGCTTTCTTT | CASSAGQRTNTEAFF | . | TRBJ1-1 | . | TRBV28
TGTGCCACCTCGGACAGGGGCCCCTACGAGCAGTACTTC | CATSDRGPYEQYF | once | TRBJ2-7 | TRBD1 | TRBV6-5
TGTGCCAGCAGCTCCGCGGGGGACGGATACAATGAGCAGTTCTTC | CASSSAGDGYNEQFF | . | TRBJ2-1 | TRBD2 | TRBV7-3
TGTGCCAGCAGTCGTAGGGACAGTTTAAACAATGAGCAGTTCTTC | CASSRRDSLNNEQFF | . | TRBJ2-1 | TRBD1 | TRBV27
TGTGCCAGCATGGTGACAGGGCGACCTTATGGCTACACCTTC | CASMVTGRPYGYTF | . | TRBJ1-2 | TRBD1 | TRBV28
TGTGCCAGCTCTCAGGGGGCGAACTATGGCTACACCTTC | CASSQGANYGYTF | . | TRBJ1-2 | TRBD1 | TRBV28
TGTGCCTGGAGTGCAACAGGGTACGAGCAGTACTTC | CAWSATGYEQYF | . | TRBJ2-7 | . | TRBV30
TGCGCCAGCAGCCCTAGGACAGGGGAAATAGCAACAGATACGCAGTATTTT | CASSPRTGEIATDTQYF | . | TRBJ2-3 | TRBD1 | TRBV4-3
TGTGCCAGCAGCCCTGGTCGAAACCTAGCGGGCACAGATACGCAGTATTTT | CASSPGRNLAGTDTQYF | once | TRBJ2-3 | TRBD2 | TRBV4-2
TGCGCCAGCAGCCCACAGCCTAGCGGGGGCTACAATGAGCAGTTCTTC | CASSPQPSGGYNEQFF | once | TRBJ2-1 | TRBD2 | TRBV5-1
TGCGCCAGCAGCTTGGACAGGGCCCTTATGAACACTGAAGCTTTCTTT | CASSLDRALMNTEAFF | . | TRBJ1-1 | . | TRBV5-1
TGTGCCAGCACGGACAGGGGTACCACAGATACGCAGTATTTT | CASTDRGTTDTQYF | . | TRBJ2-3 | TRBD1 | TRBV7-8
TGTGCCAGCAGCCGGCAGAGGGGGACCGAGTTAGAAAAACTGTTTTTT | CASSRQRGTELEKLFF | . | TRBJ1-4 | . | TRBV6-6
TGCGCCAGCAGCTTGGTTCCTAGCGGGGGCTACAATGAGCAGTTCTTC | CASSLVPSGGYNEQFF | . | TRBJ2-1 | TRBD2 | TRBV5-1
TGCGCCAGCAGCTTGTTTTCTGCGGGGGGTACCGGGGAGCTGTTTTTT | CASSLFSAGGTGELFF | . | TRBJ2-2 | TRBD2 | TRBV5-1
TGCGCCAGCAGCTTGGGAGGTACAGGTGAAGCTTTCTTT | CASSLGGTGEAFF | . | TRBJ1-1 | . | TRBV5-1